This note documents a single T cell receptor beta chain sequence. This table comes from immunoSEQ multiplex PCR, and its TCRdb copy is limited to in-frame clones, with some not included. The sample shows about 92,000 clones, roughly 92% of them seen only once. This entry comes from a study of T cell changes during pregnancy in multiple sclerosis. This CDR3 is 16 amino acids long. J lost 4 bases, V lost 0 bases, and 4 bases had no gene match. The germline CDR1 and CDR2 sequences are MNHEY and SVGAGI. The gene calls are TRBV6-5 and TRBJ2-5, with 11 bases matching TRBD2. This receptor was taken from a female donor with multiple sclerosis, enrolled in a pregnancy study. Source: peripheral blood, taken in the first trimester of pregnancy. CDR3 DNA sequence: TGTGCCAGCAGTTACTCCGCCCTAGCGGGAGGAGAGACCCAGTACTTC. This gives the protein CASSYSALAGGETQYF.